Shown below are 17 T cell receptor beta chains from a single sample sequenced in a study of T-cell reconstitution after alpha-beta-depleted transplantation in children. Using unique molecular identifiers, the investigators prepared the TCRbeta library. In TCRdb, the PCR reads were re-called with MiXCR into one record per CDR3 protein. Of about 200,000 distinct CDR3 sequences in the sample, just over 14% were seen once. The sequences come from PBMCs from the stem cell graft donor, collected from the stem cell graft. The source of these receptors is a human donor who donated a stem cell graft to a child with acute lymphoblastic leukemia.

The table lists this clonotype with many counts. The V and J genes are TRBV14 and TRBJ2-7; weak D call: TRBD1 (6 bases). V was cut by 2 bases and J by 6 bases, with 8 bases left in between. CDR3 size: 12 residues. Looked up from germline, CDR1 is SGHDN and CDR2 is FVKESK. The CDR3 protein is CASSQWGREQYF. For the CDR3, the DNA is TGTGCCAGCAGCCAATGGGGGCGCGAGCAGTACTTC.

At least ten counts were recorded for this clonotype. The J gene is TRBJ2-3, the V gene TRBV7-9, with no clear D. V dropped 5 bases and J dropped 6 bases, with 9 bases sitting between them. This CDR3 has 12 residues. Germline assignment: CDR1 SEHNR and CDR2 FQNEAQ (reference sequence). CDR3 loop: CASSRSPDTQYF. The CDR3 DNA reads TGTGCCAGCAGCCGCTCCCCCGATACGCAGTATTTT. The entire variable domain, with the rest obtained from reference TRBV7-9 and TRBJ2-3, is as follows: DTGVSQNPRHKITKRGQNVTFRCDPISEHNRLYWYRQTLGQGPEFLTYFQNEAQLEKSRLLSDRFSAERPKGSFSTLEIQRTEQGDSAMYLCASSRSPDTQYFGPGTRLTVL.

This clonotype was observed many times. The CDR3 sequence is CASSLTTDTQYF. In DNA form, the CDR3 reads TGCGCCAGCAGCTTGACCACAGATACGCAGTATTTT. V gene TRBV5-1 combines with J gene TRBJ2-3; D unclear. The CDR3 spans 12 residues. The V gene lost 1 base and the J gene lost 2 bases, with 2 bases spanning the gap. Germline lookup yields CDR1 SGHRS and CDR2 YFSETQ. The variable domain in full, with the rest retrieved from reference TRBV5-1 and TRBJ2-3, is KAGVTQTPRYLIKTRGQQVTLSCSPISGHRSVSWYQQTPGQGLQFLFEYFSETQRNKGNFPGRFSGRQFSNSRSEMNVSTLELGDSALYLCASSLTTDTQYFGPGTRLTVL.

The table lists this clonotype with many counts. The junction shows a germline mismatch at one end, possibly a read error. The chain employs TRBV27 and TRBJ1-2; 7 bases agree with TRBD1. The CDR3 is 16 amino acids. Germline-derived CDR1 and CDR2 are MNHEY and SMNVEV (reference sequence). CDR3 amino acids: CASSISYRGWDYGYTF. CDR3 nucleotide sequence: TGTGCCAGCAGTATATCCTACAGGGGATGGGACTATGGCTACACCTTC.

At least ten counts were recorded for this clonotype. The chain uses TRBV12-3 or TRBV12-4 and TRBJ2-7, with a possible D match to TRBD2 (6 bases). V was trimmed by 2 bases and J by 0 bases, leaving 17 bases between them. The CDR3 is 17 amino acids. CDR3 coding DNA: TGTGCCAGCAGTTTATTTTCGTCGGGGGATTTCTCCTACGAGCAGTACTTC. This encodes CASSLFSSGDFSYEQYF.

This clonotype turned up a few times. J is TRBJ1-1 and V is TRBV6-1, with D hard to call. V shed 4 bases and J shed 1 base, with 13 bases lying between them. Germline V gene lookup returns CDR1 MNHNS and CDR2 SASEGT. This CDR3 comprises 15 residues. The CDR3 region is CASSVASIRNTEAFF. The CDR3 nucleotides read TGTGCCAGCAGTGTAGCGTCCATAAGGAACACTGAAGCTTTCTTT.

A note on this clonotype: This may be a read error: a much more frequent sequence differs by one nucleotide. The chain couples TRBV5-6 to TRBJ1-5; TRBD1 might be the D (6 bases). Germline lookup yields CDR1 SGHDT and CDR2 YYEEEE. The CDR3 runs 16 residues. V dropped 4 bases and J dropped 4 bases, with 18 bases sitting between them. This chain's CDR3 is CASSPYGTRSNQPQHF. Here the CDR3 DNA reads TGTGCCAGCAGCCCTTACGGGACACGATCGAATCAGCCCCAGCATTTT.

This clonotype was detected many times. The chain employs TRBV12-3 or TRBV12-4 and TRBJ1-2; D unclear. The ends were cut back, 1 base at V and 3 bases at J, with 6 bases in the middle. There are 13 residues in the CDR3. CDR3 sequence reads: CASSLGTDYGYTF. Here the CDR3 DNA reads TGTGCCAGCAGTTTAGGGACTGACTATGGCTACACCTTC.

The chain recombines TRBV11-3 with TRBJ2-1; perhaps TRBD2 as D (5 bases). The CDR3 consists of 15 residues. Germline CDR1 and CDR2: SGHNT and YENEEA. The germline V and J ends were trimmed by 0 bases and 8 bases, with 14 bases remaining between them. CDR3 sequence reads: CASSLDTAREDEQFF. CDR3 in DNA: TGTGCCAGCAGCTTAGATACGGCCCGGGAAGATGAGCAGTTCTTC.

The V gene is TRBV25-1, the J gene TRBJ2-1, with D maybe TRBD1 (5 bases). This CDR3 is 12 amino acids long. CDR1 is MGHDK and CDR2 is SYGVNS in the germline V gene. The V gene lost 5 bases and the J gene lost 8 bases, with 10 bases spanning the gap. DNA for the CDR3: TGTGCCAGCAGTTCAGGGAAGGATGAGCAGTTCTTC. Translating gives CASSSGKDEQFF.

The chain uses TRBV5-1 and TRBJ1-1; 9 nucleotides agree with TRBD1. CDR1 and CDR2 (germline): SGHRS, YFSETQ. The J segment lost 5 bases and the V segment lost 4 bases, leaving 9 bases of the junction unmatched. CDR3 length equals 15 residues. Here the CDR3 reads CASSPRTGVGTEAFF. CDR3 sequence (DNA): TGCGCCAGCAGCCCGCGGACAGGGGTAGGAACTGAAGCTTTCTTT.

The chain links TRBV4-1 to TRBJ2-5, with 11 positions matching TRBD2. V was pared by 2 bases and J by 5 bases, with 10 bases of the junction left unmatched. CDR3 length: 17 amino acids. Germline values: CDR1 MGHRA, CDR2 YSYEKL. CDR3 coding DNA: TGCGCCAGCAGCCAAACCGGTAGCGGGAGGGCCTCGGAGACCCAGTACTTC. Translated, it gives CASSQTGSGRASETQYF.

This clonotype has at least ten counts. The chain links TRBV27 to TRBJ1-2; 8 nucleotides line up with TRBD1. V dropped 4 bases and J dropped 6; count of bases not matched to a gene: 7. This CDR3 comprises 14 residues. Germline CDR1 and CDR2: MNHEY and SMNVEV (reference sequence). Here the CDR3 reads CASSSWTGRDGYTF. For the CDR3, the DNA is TGTGCCAGCAGTTCCTGGACAGGGAGGGATGGCTACACCTTC.

This chain uses TRBV9 with TRBJ2-1; the match to TRBD2 covers 12 bases. The CDR3 is made up of 15 amino acids. Per germline, CDR1 SGDLS and CDR2 YYNGEE. The junction had 4 bases not matched to a gene; V was cut back by 3 bases and J by 6 bases. The CDR3 DNA is TGTGCCAGCAGCGAACTAGCGGGAGGTGTCAATGAGCAGTTCTTC. It specifies CASSELAGGVNEQFF.

On this clonotype itself: A read error may explain this, as a much larger clone is one base away. The gene calls are TRBV20-1 and TRBJ2-5; 10 bases align to TRBD1. CDR3 length equals 16 residues. Germline V gene lookup returns CDR1 DFQATT and CDR2 SNEGSKA (reference sequence). CDR3 sequence reads: CIAIDPTGGMGETQYF. CDR3 coding DNA: TGCATTGCTATAGACCCGACAGGGGGCATGGGGGAGACCCAGTACTTC.

This clonotype was counted only a few times. The gene calls are TRBV20-1 and TRBJ2-3, with TRBD2 identical over 7 bases. Germline CDR1 is DFQATT and CDR2 is SNEGSKA (reference sequence). The V and J ends lost 5 bases and 6 bases, in that order; junction bases with no gene match: 11. This CDR3 is built from 14 residues. CDR3 region: CSARPSGLRDTQYF. In DNA, the CDR3 is TGCAGTGCTCGACCTAGCGGCCTCAGGGATACGCAGTATTTT.

This clonotype was seen ten or more times. This chain uses TRBV29-1 with TRBJ1-1; D uncertain. Germline CDR1 and CDR2: SQVTM and ANQGSEA. The length of the CDR3 is 11 residues. V lost 4 bases and J 1 base, leaving 4 bases between the germline ends. The CDR3 reads CSVAENTEAFF. In DNA form, the CDR3 reads TGCAGCGTTGCGGAGAACACTGAAGCTTTCTTT.